This T cell receptor beta chain was identified during a study of OX40 agonist ivuxolimab in advanced cancers. The CDR3 covers 15 residues. Germline CDR1 SGHTS, CDR2 YDEGEE. Unmatched junction bases numbered 8, after V lost 4 bases and J lost 4 bases. Sequencing used immunoSEQ multiplex PCR; TCRdb keeps in-frame clones, though not all of them. This table holds some 72,000 clones, around 91% found once. About this clone itself: Antigen: not known.

Regarding the study as a whole: Some of the nonresponding patients also showed low levels of normalized T-cell clonal expansion. With doses of 0.1 to 3.0 mg/kg, CD4+ and CD8+ blood T cells had undergone clonal expansion by week 6. In the expanded peripheral T cells, antigen specificity was never determined.

The source of this sequence is an adult with an advanced solid tumor such as melanoma, head and neck, liver or kidney cancer. Sequencing was performed on CD4+ or CD8+ T cells sorted from blood, taken in a trial of the OX40 agonist ivuxolimab. The chain is built from TRBV5-8 and TRBJ2-3; 8 bases are a match to TRBD2. The CDR3 region has the DNA TGTGCCAGCAGCGCGTTACTAGCGGCGGCAGATACGCAGTATTTT. Protein product: CASSALLAAADTQYF.